This TCR beta chain was found in a study of control samples from healthy donors and cancer patients. TCRdb keeps only in-frame clones here, not all; method: immunoSEQ multiplex PCR. The table shows approximately 90,000 clones, with about 87% occurring only once. V shed 3 bases, J shed 0 bases, and the junction held 4 bases outside the gene matches. From germline, CDR1 is MGHRA and CDR2 YSYEKL. CDR3 length: 16 residues. A single count supports this clone. Sequencing was done on a sample of blood. The V call is TRBV4-1, the J call TRBJ2-1; the match to TRBD2 covers 8 bases. This receptor was identified in a woman aged 65 to 85 in good health. CDR3 loop: CASSHLAGSSYNEQFF. In nucleotides, the CDR3 is TGCGCCAGCAGCCATTTAGCGGGGAGCTCCTACAATGAGCAGTTCTTC.